This T cell receptor (beta chain) was sequenced during a study of T cell responses to AZD1222 COVID-19 vaccine. General study findings and limits: Among vaccine-associated CD4 TCRs, coverage spanned spike, with dominance at 160-218 and 743-854.

Profiling relied on immunoSEQ multiplex PCR, and the TCRdb table lists in-frame clones only, not all of them. The profile shows some 190,000 clones, around 90% of them singletons. Regarding this clone: Its antigen is as yet unknown.

CDR3 size: 18 residues. V lost 0 bases and J lost 6, with 19 bases in between. The germline gives CDR1 SGDLS, CDR2 YYNGEE. This sequence originates from an adult who received the AZD1222 COVID-19 vaccine. The chain couples TRBV9 to TRBJ1-6, with D unclear. The sequencing here drew on peripheral blood, taken 28 days after the second AZD1222 dose. The CDR3 region is CASSVAHASGPSNSPLHF. The CDR3 DNA sequence: TGTGCCAGCAGCGTAGCCCACGCATCAGGACCCTCTAATTCACCCCTCCACTTT.